These 8 T cell receptor beta chains came from one sample sequenced in a study of T-cell memory formation after mild COVID-19. TCRdb itself ran the 5' RACE reads through MiXCR, one entry per CDR3 protein. This sample has roughly 620,000 distinct CDR3 sequences; over 15% occur once, and the top ten carry around 13%. The sequenced material came from PBMCs or a T cell subset sorted from them (not recorded which). The receptors were gathered from an adult woman who had mild COVID-19 (a few samples of this study predate the infection). Cell type and time point are not known.

CDR3 in DNA: TGTGCCAGCAGCGTAGATGGGGTTGGCGGCACTGAAGCTTTCTTT. It codes for CASSVDGVGGTEAFF. V gene TRBV9 combines with J gene TRBJ1-1; D is undetermined. CDR3 size: 15 residues. V was clipped by 0 bases and J by 4 bases, with 13 bases between them. Germline CDR1 reads SGDLS; CDR2 reads YYNGEE.

This clonotype has just a few counts. This rearrangement joins TRBV5-1 to TRBJ2-3; D is perhaps TRBD2 (6 bases). CDR3 length equals 19 residues. Germline lookup yields CDR1 SGHRS and CDR2 YFSETQ. With 2 bases removed from V and 0 bases from J, the gap between germline ends came to 22 bases. The CDR3, as DNA: TGCGCCAGCAGCTTTGGAGCCCGCGGGAAAGTACAGAGCACAGATACGCAGTATTTT. Protein product: CASSFGARGKVQSTDTQYF.

There are a few counts of this clonotype. The J gene is TRBJ2-7, the V gene TRBV10-3; possibly TRBD1 for D (5 bases). CDR1 is ENHRY, CDR2 SYGVKD, per germline. Between the trimmed V and J ends, which lost 7 bases and 2 bases, there was a span of 15 bases. The CDR3 runs 14 residues. The CDR3 nucleotides are TGTGCCATCATTACAGGTTACCCTACCTACGAGCAGTACTTC. It is translated as CAIITGYPTYEQYF.

The V gene is TRBV7-9, the J gene TRBJ2-3, with TRBD1 identical over 10 bases. V trimming: 5 bases; J trimming: 4 bases; junction bases outside the gene matches: 6. The V gene's germline CDR1 is SEHNR and CDR2 FQNEAQ (reference sequence). The CDR3 consists of 15 residues. DNA of the CDR3: TGTGCCAGCAGCCGGGACAGGGGTTTGTCAGATACGCAGTATTTT. Its protein is CASSRDRGLSDTQYF.

V is TRBV30 and J is TRBJ1-1; D remains unclear. Germline CDR1 GTSNPN, CDR2 SVGIG (reference sequence). This CDR3 has 13 amino acids. Trimming left V 1 base short and J 1 base short, with 7 bases between. CDR3 sequence reads: CAWSEWTNTEAFF. The DNA of the CDR3 is TGTGCCTGGAGTGAGTGGACGAACACTGAAGCTTTCTTT.

The chain couples TRBV6-5 to TRBJ2-5; D remains unclear. The CDR3 extends over 16 amino acids. The V gene's germline CDR1 is MNHEY and CDR2 SVGAGI. V gave up 2 bases and J gave up 4 bases, with 17 bases separating them. CDR3 sequence (DNA): TGTGCCAGCAGTTACGCCGGGTTGGCAGCTGGAGAGACCCAGTACTTC. Protein product: CASSYAGLAAGETQYF.

This clonotype turned up a few times. The rearrangement uses TRBV7-8 and TRBJ2-1; maybe TRBD2 (6 bases). Per germline, CDR1 SGHVS and CDR2 FQNEAQ. V was shortened by 5 bases and J by 6 bases, with 20 bases between the two germline ends. The CDR3 loop spans 16 amino acids. The CDR3 sequence is CASSPPLRESVNEQFF. The CDR3 coding sequence is TGTGCCAGCAGCCCGCCCCTCCGGGAGTCGGTCAATGAGCAGTTCTTC.

V and J are TRBV7-9 and TRBJ2-2; D is possibly TRBD2 (6 bases). This CDR3 region has 15 residues. Trimming cost V 3 bases and J 3 bases, with 11 bases left between them. From germline, CDR1 is SEHNR and CDR2 FQNEAQ (reference sequence). CDR3 bases: TGTGCCAGCAGCTTTCGGGACTTTGACACCGGGGAGCTGTTTTTT. Amino acids: CASSFRDFDTGELFF. Supplemented by reference TRBV7-9 and TRBJ2-2, the full variable domain reads DTGVSQNPRHKITKRGQNVTFRCDPISEHNRLYWYRQTLGQGPEFLTYFQNEAQLEKSRLLSDRFSAERPKGSFSTLEIQRTEQGDSAMYLCASSFRDFDTGELFFGEGSRLTVL.